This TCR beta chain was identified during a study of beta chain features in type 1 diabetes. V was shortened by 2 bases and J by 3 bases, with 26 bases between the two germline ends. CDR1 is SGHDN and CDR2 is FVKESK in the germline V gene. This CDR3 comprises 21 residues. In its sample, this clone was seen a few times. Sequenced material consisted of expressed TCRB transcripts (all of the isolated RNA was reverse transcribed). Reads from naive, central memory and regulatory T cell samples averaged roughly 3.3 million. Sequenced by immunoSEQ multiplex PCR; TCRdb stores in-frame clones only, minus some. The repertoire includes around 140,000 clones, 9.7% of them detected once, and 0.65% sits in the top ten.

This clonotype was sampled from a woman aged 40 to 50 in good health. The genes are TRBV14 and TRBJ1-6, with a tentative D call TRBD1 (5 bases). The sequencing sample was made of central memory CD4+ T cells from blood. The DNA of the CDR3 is TGTGCCAGCAGCCAATACGTGGCGGGACGACAGAATTATTTCTATAATTCACCCCTCCACTTT. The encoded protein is CASSQYVAGRQNYFYNSPLHF.